One sample yielded the 9 T cell receptor beta chains listed below, sequenced in a study of CD8+ T cells in alopecia areata. Sequencing templates came from extracted RNA that was reverse transcribed into cDNA. Clones were read by immunoSEQ multiplex PCR, and TCRdb kept only the in-frame ones, dropping some. This sample has about 140,000 clones, with around 51% found just once. Source: CD4+ T cells sorted from blood, taken at week 0. The source of these receptors is a human donor with alopecia areata.

The rearrangement uses TRBV5-1 and TRBJ2-2; D is unresolved. The CDR3 has 14 residues. Germline V gene lookup returns CDR1 SGHRS and CDR2 YFSETQ. V lost 0 bases, J lost 1 base, and 4 bases lay in between. CDR3 sequence (DNA): TGCGCCAGCAGCTTGGTCCAGAACACCGGGGAGCTGTTTTTT. This translates into CASSLVQNTGELFF.

Of note for this clone: Other DNA sequences in this sample translate to the same CDR3. The CDR3 DNA reads TGCAGCGTTGATGGACAGACGAACACTGAAGCTTTCTTT. It translates to CSVDGQTNTEAFF. The chain is built from TRBV29-1 and TRBJ1-1, with a weak D call TRBD1 (6 bases). Trimming pared 3 bases from V and 1 base from J, leaving 9 bases between. CDR3 length equals 13 residues. The germline V gene encodes CDR1 SQVTM and CDR2 ANQGSEA.

Only a few counts were recorded for this clone. This chain uses TRBV19 with TRBJ2-7, with TRBD2 identical over 10 bases. The CDR3 loop spans 15 amino acids. V dropped 3 bases and J dropped 5; count of bases not matched to a gene: 7. Germline V lookup: CDR1 LNHDA, CDR2 SQIVND (reference sequence). This CDR3 is CASSIPGLAMDEQYF. For the CDR3, the DNA is TGTGCCAGTAGTATTCCGGGACTAGCGATGGACGAGCAGTACTTC.

The chain is built from TRBV5-1 and TRBJ1-1; D gene ambiguous. CDR1 is SGHRS, CDR2 YFSETQ, per germline. The V end was cut by 2 bases, the J end by 6 bases, with 11 bases between. This CDR3 spans 13 amino acids. CDR3 protein: CASSFGLGAEAFF. DNA for the CDR3: TGCGCCAGCAGCTTCGGACTAGGCGCTGAAGCTTTCTTT.

This clone was seen more than once but under ten times. This CDR3 is CASSDGLSYNEQFF. Here the CDR3 DNA reads TGTGCCAGCAGCGACGGGCTCTCCTACAATGAGCAGTTCTTC. This chain uses TRBV11-2 with TRBJ2-1; no clear D gene. V was clipped by 5 bases and J by 0 bases, with 8 bases between them. CDR3 length equals 14 residues. From germline, CDR1 is SGHAT and CDR2 FQNNGV.

The V and J genes are TRBV5-4 and TRBJ1-1; a possible D gene is TRBD1 (6 bases). CDR3 size: 13 residues. The germline V gene has CDR1 SGHNT and CDR2 YYREEE (reference sequence). V was cut by 5 bases and J by 7 bases, with 15 bases left in between. CDR3 sequence: CASRVQGGDEAFF. The CDR3 nucleotides are TGTGCCAGCAGGGTACAGGGAGGGGATGAAGCTTTCTTT. Using reference TRBV5-4 and TRBJ1-1 for the parts outside the CDR3, the full variable domain is ETGVTQSPTHLIKTRGQQVTLRCSSQSGHNTVSWYQQALGQGPQFIFQYYREEENGRGNFPPRFSGLQFPNYSSELNVNALELDDSALYLCASRVQGGDEAFFGQGTRLTVV.

V gene TRBV30 combines with J gene TRBJ2-5; TRBD1 matches at 10 bases. Germline trimming cut 3 bases from V and 7 bases from J; bases unmatched to any gene: 8. The length of the CDR3 is 14 residues. CDR1 and CDR2 from the germline V gene are GTSNPN and SVGIG (reference sequence). The CDR3, as DNA: TGTGCCTGGAGGGGACAGGGGCAATTAGTGACCCAGTACTTC. Protein: CAWRGQGQLVTQYF.

A note on this clone: Other nucleotide sequences in the sample specify the same CDR3. This chain joins TRBV29-1 and TRBJ2-5; TRBD2 aligns across 7 bases. CDR1 and CDR2 from the germline V gene are SQVTM and ANQGSEA. After removal of 1 base from V and 3 bases from J, the junction contained 5 bases not matched to a gene. There are 14 residues in the CDR3. CDR3 bases: TGCAGCGTTGAAGTAGGCCTAGCGGAAGAGACCCAGTACTTC. This codes for CSVEVGLAEETQYF.

The chain carries TRBV2 and TRBJ2-3; 7 bases match TRBD2. V shed 6 bases, J shed 5 bases, and the junction held 11 bases outside the gene matches. Germline CDR1 is SNHLY and CDR2 is FYNNEI. This CDR3 spans 15 amino acids. CDR3 nucleotides: TGTGCCAGCAGGGAACTAGCGTTGGTGGGAGATACGCAGTATTTT. Amino acids: CASRELALVGDTQYF.